The clone carrying this TCR beta chain showed up just once. Its antigen is as yet unknown. The data originate from a study of T cell responses to AZD1222 COVID-19 vaccine. The overall study: Pooling covered second doses at about 4 or about 12 weeks.

TCRdb's copy holds only in-frame clones and misses some; the assay was immunoSEQ multiplex PCR. The sample records about 73,000 clones, approximately 90% being singletons. General study results and limits: Elevations in Spike-specific TCR breadth and depth followed administration of two AZD1222 doses. The donors showed a predominance of white British ancestry and of females, with possible underestimation of clonal diversity.

CDR3 length: 15 amino acids. Germline V CDR1 and CDR2: LNHDA, SQIVND (reference sequence). The V and J ends lost 3 bases and 0 bases respectively, with 10 bases between them. The sequences come from peripheral blood, collected on day 0 of AZD1222 vaccination. The chain couples TRBV19 to TRBJ2-3; D uncertain. The receptor comes from an adult in good health. The CDR3 coding sequence is TGTGCCAGTAGTATGTCGCCGGTTAGCACAGATACGCAGTATTTT. Translated, it gives CASSMSPVSTDTQYF.